The next 26 T cell receptor beta chains were all read from a single sample in a study of neurological immune-mediated disorders. TCRdb re-analysed the 5' RACE reads in MiXCR, keeping a single row per CDR3 protein. This sample has roughly 70,000 distinct CDR3 sequences, with about 4% found just once. The sample comprised PBMCs. Every receptor here comes from a young man with multiple sclerosis.

This clonotype was observed many times. This rearrangement joins TRBV11-2 to TRBJ2-7; TRBD2 matches at 10 bases. The CDR3 sequence is 15 residues long. J lost 0 bases, V lost 5 bases, and 4 bases had no gene match. Germline CDR1 SGHAT, CDR2 FQNNGV. The CDR3, as DNA: TGTGCCAGCAGCATTAGCGGGGGGCACTCCTACGAGCAGTACTTC. Its translation: CASSISGGHSYEQYF. Full variable domain (outside the CDR3, taken from reference TRBV11-2 and TRBJ2-7): EAGVAQSPRYKIIEKRQSVAFWCNPISGHATLYWYQQILGQGPKLLIQFQNNGVVDDSQLPKDRFSAERLKGVDSTLKIQPAKLEDSAVYLCASSISGGHSYEQYFGPGTRLTVT.

The table lists this clonotype with many counts. This chain joins TRBV7-2 and TRBJ1-1, with TRBD1 as a possible D gene (5 bases). The germline V gene encodes CDR1 SGHTA and CDR2 FQGNSA. V lost 6 bases and J lost 2, with 16 bases in between. The CDR3 is 15 amino acids. The CDR3 protein is CASSPGTFLNTEAFF. Written as DNA, the CDR3 is TGTGCCAGCAGTCCCGGGACCTTTTTAAACACTGAAGCTTTCTTT.

This clonotype was found many times. V is TRBV5-1 and J is TRBJ2-1; 12 bases are a match to TRBD2. The CDR3 has 15 amino acids. Germline V gene sequence: CDR1 SGHRS, CDR2 YFSETQ. Trimming removed 4 bases from V and 3 bases from J; junction bases left unmatched: 2. CDR3 loop: CASSLTSGSYNEQFF. Here the CDR3 DNA reads TGCGCCAGCAGCCTGACTAGCGGGAGCTACAATGAGCAGTTCTTC.

The table lists this clonotype with many counts. V and J are TRBV7-2 and TRBJ2-1; D may be TRBD2 (6 bases). The germline gives CDR1 SGHTA, CDR2 FQGNSA. V lost 5 bases to trimming and J lost 3 bases, with 17 bases between them. The CDR3 is 16 residues long. CDR3 protein: CASSPTSGGFYNEQFF. As DNA, the CDR3 is TGTGCCAGCAGCCCAACTAGTGGGGGGTTCTACAATGAGCAGTTCTTC.

This clonotype was seen repeatedly, ten times or more. V gene TRBV29-1 combines with J gene TRBJ1-1; TRBD1 might be the D (6 bases). CDR3 size: 12 residues. Germline CDR1 and CDR2: SQVTM and ANQGSEA. Trimming cost V 7 bases and J 0 bases, with 9 bases left between them. CDR3 region: CSAGQMNTEAFF. The CDR3 DNA reads TGCAGCGCCGGACAGATGAACACTGAAGCTTTCTTT.

This clonotype was seen at least ten times. J is TRBJ2-1 and V is TRBV29-1, with D perhaps TRBD2 (5 bases). CDR3 length equals 11 residues. V was cut by 7 bases and J by 7 bases, with 11 bases left in between. Germline V gives CDR1 SQVTM, CDR2 ANQGSEA. The CDR3 nucleotides are TGCAGCGGCGGTACTAGGAATGAGCAGTTCTTC. Translated, it gives CSGGTRNEQFF.

This clonotype appeared many times. V usage is TRBV5-8 and J usage is TRBJ1-1; 7 bases line up with TRBD1. The V and J ends lost 3 bases and 13 bases, in that order; junction bases with no gene match: 12. The V gene's germline CDR1 is SGHTS and CDR2 YDEGEE. CDR3 size: 13 residues. In DNA, the CDR3 is TGTGCCAGCAGCTCAGGGGGGACGCGGTATCGTTTCTTT. Translated, it gives CASSSGGTRYRFF.

This clonotype showed up just a few times. The chain uses TRBV27 and TRBJ1-2; no firm D call. V shed 5 bases and J shed 5 bases, with 12 bases lying between them. Germline V gene data show CDR1 as MNHEY and CDR2 as SMNVEV (reference sequence). CDR3 length: 13 amino acids. The CDR3 reads CASSPGRDYGYTF. The DNA of the CDR3 is TGTGCCAGCAGTCCTGGAAGAGATTATGGCTACACCTTC.

The rearrangement joins TRBV4-1 to TRBJ2-5, with D possibly matching TRBD1 (5 bases). Germline CDR1 MGHRA, CDR2 YSYEKL. V was trimmed by 1 base and J by 5 bases, leaving 11 bases between them. The CDR3 is 14 amino acids. The CDR3 DNA sequence: TGCGCCAGCAGCCAAGGGCCTAAGGGGGAGACCCAGTACTTC. This gives the protein CASSQGPKGETQYF.

This clonotype was seen many times. The J gene is TRBJ1-1, the V gene TRBV29-1; D is ambiguous. V gave up 0 bases and J gave up 10 bases, with 12 bases separating them. The CDR3 length is 12 residues. Germline lookup yields CDR1 SQVTM and CDR2 ANQGSEA. The CDR3 DNA follows: TGCAGCGTTGAAGATCTTCTCGACGTAGCTTTCTTT. Its translation is CSVEDLLDVAFF.

This clonotype has at least ten counts. CDR3: CASSLDGQNNYGYTF. The CDR3 DNA follows: TGCGCCAGCAGCTTGGATGGACAGAATAACTATGGCTACACCTTC. The chain recombines TRBV5-1 with TRBJ1-2; tentative D call: TRBD1 (6 bases). Germline loops: CDR1 SGHRS, CDR2 YFSETQ. V was pared by 0 bases and J by 1 base, with 10 bases between. The CDR3 sequence is 15 residues long.

This clonotype was observed many times. The chain recombines TRBV10-1 with TRBJ1-5; possible D gene TRBD1, 6 bases. V was shortened by 10 bases and J by 4 bases, with 14 bases between the two germline ends. CDR1 is WNHNN and CDR2 is SYGVQD in the germline V gene (reference sequence). CDR3 length equals 13 residues. The CDR3 DNA sequence: TGCGCCACCCCAAGCAGGGGTAATCAGCCCCAGCATTTT. This gives the protein CATPSRGNQPQHF.

This clonotype occurred many times. The CDR3 DNA is TGTGCCAGCAGCTTAACAGGGCATCAGCCCCAGCATTTT. Translated, it gives CASSLTGHQPQHF. The rearrangement uses TRBV7-2 and TRBJ1-5, with D possibly being TRBD1 (6 bases). The CDR3 is 13 residues long. The V gene lost 2 bases and the J gene lost 5 bases, with 7 bases spanning the gap. Germline V CDR1 and CDR2: SGHTA, FQGNSA.

This clonotype was seen at least ten times. J is TRBJ1-4 and V is TRBV7-2; D gene unclear. This CDR3 has 17 residues. Trimming shortened V by 1 base and J by 1 base, and 13 bases separated the two germline ends. Germline loops: CDR1 SGHTA, CDR2 FQGNSA. The CDR3 bases are TGTGCCAGCAGCTTAGGTCCGGGCACTGGAACTAATGAAAAACTGTTTTTT. Protein: CASSLGPGTGTNEKLFF. Looking up the rest from reference TRBV7-2 and TRBJ1-4 gives the full variable domain: GAGVSQSPSNKVTEKGKDVELRCDPISGHTALYWYRQSLGQGLEFLIYFQGNSAPDKSGLPSDRFSAERTGGSVSTLTIQRTQQEDSAVYLCASSLGPGTGTNEKLFFGSGTQLSVL.

The V and J genes are TRBV29-1 and TRBJ2-3; 8 bases are shared with TRBD1. V lost 0 bases to trimming and J lost 3 bases; unmatched junction nucleotides: 5. CDR1 is SQVTM and CDR2 is ANQGSEA in the germline V gene. This CDR3 comprises 15 residues. CDR3 coding DNA: TGCAGCGTTGAAGATCGGGGGACAGGAACAGATACGCAGTATTTT. Amino acids: CSVEDRGTGTDTQYF.

This clonotype has at least ten counts. The chain uses TRBV2 and TRBJ1-4, with 8 bases aligning to TRBD1. CDR3 length: 13 amino acids. In germline, CDR1 is SNHLY, CDR2 FYNNEI. V trimming: 5 bases; J trimming: 8 bases; junction bases outside the gene matches: 4. The CDR3 sequence: CASSSDRVEKLFF. The CDR3 DNA reads TGTGCCAGCAGTTCGGACAGGGTGGAAAAACTGTTTTTT.

The rearrangement uses TRBV6-1 and TRBJ1-5; 8 positions match TRBD1. The length of the CDR3 is 15 residues. V shed 5 bases and J 3 bases; nucleotides not matched to a gene: 6. Per germline, CDR1 MNHNS and CDR2 SASEGT. DNA of the CDR3: TGTGCCAGCAGTAATGACAGGGGCCCCAATCAGCCCCAGCATTTT. It is translated as CASSNDRGPNQPQHF.

There are many counts of this clonotype. This chain joins TRBV24-1 and TRBJ2-5; D is uncertain. This CDR3 contains 13 residues. Trimming took off 3 bases at V and 2 bases at J, with 6 bases between the two ends. Germline V gene lookup returns CDR1 KGHDR and CDR2 SFDVKD. This chain's CDR3 is CATSDAWQETQYF. The CDR3, as DNA: TGTGCCACCAGTGATGCATGGCAAGAGACCCAGTACTTC.

This clonotype was observed at least ten times. The chain recombines TRBV6-4 with TRBJ2-3; 7 bases match TRBD1. V lost 0 bases, J lost 4 bases, and 1 base stayed unmatched. The CDR3 extends over 14 amino acids. Germline loops: CDR1 MRHNA, CDR2 SNTAGT. CDR3: CASSDSTGPDTQYF. CDR3 DNA sequence: TGTGCCAGCAGTGACTCGACAGGGCCAGATACGCAGTATTTT.

Many counts were recorded for this clonotype. The chain has TRBV9 and TRBJ2-5; 8 nucleotides line up with TRBD1. The germline V gene encodes CDR1 SGDLS and CDR2 YYNGEE. The ends lost 0 bases at V and 3 bases at J; junction bases unmatched: 4. The CDR3 runs to 15 residues. The CDR3, as DNA: TGTGCCAGCAGCGTAGCCCCGACAGGGGAAGAGACCCAGTACTTC. This translates into CASSVAPTGEETQYF. The full variable domain, with the rest looked up from reference TRBV9 and TRBJ2-5, is DSGVTQTPKHLITATGQRVTLRCSPRSGDLSVYWYQQSLDQGLQFLIQYYNGEERAKGNILERFSAQQFPDLHSELNLSSLELGDSALYFCASSVAPTGEETQYFGPGTRLLVL.

This clonotype has at least ten counts. This chain joins TRBV6-5 and TRBJ2-5; TRBD2 aligns across 9 bases. CDR1 and CDR2 from the germline V gene are MNHEY and SVGAGI. CDR3 length: 16 residues. Trimming at V came to 2 bases and at J to 1 base, leaving 5 bases not matched to a gene. CDR3: CASSYSLAGFQETQYF. The CDR3, as DNA: TGTGCCAGCAGTTACAGCCTAGCGGGGTTCCAAGAGACCCAGTACTTC.

This clonotype appeared many times. CDR3 bases: TGCGCCAGCAGCTTGGACAAGTCTCCCTCCTACGAGCAGTACTTC. Residues: CASSLDKSPSYEQYF. V usage is TRBV5-1 and J usage is TRBJ2-7; D gene unclear. CDR1 SGHRS and CDR2 YFSETQ come from the germline V gene. Trimming removed 0 bases from V and 0 bases from J, with 10 bases in between. The CDR3 length is 15 residues.

This clonotype has ten or more counts. The rearrangement uses TRBV7-3 and TRBJ2-5, with 9 bases matching TRBD2. With 5 bases clipped from V and 4 bases from J, the junction kept 8 bases outside the gene matches. CDR1 and CDR2 (germline): SGHTA, FQGTGA. CDR3 size: 15 residues. The DNA of the CDR3 is TGTGCCAGCAGCAGTAGCGGGGGCCGGGGAGAGACCCAGTACTTC. This sequence encodes CASSSSGGRGETQYF.

This clonotype appeared a few times. A read error may be the cause here, since a much bigger clone is one base away. The chain combines TRBV10-3 with TRBJ2-6; maybe TRBD1 (5 bases). This CDR3 has 14 amino acids. CDR1 and CDR2 from the germline V gene are ENHRY and SYGVKD. This CDR3 reads CAISGGSGAKVLTF. The CDR3 bases are TGTGCCATCAGTGGAGGTTCTGGGGCCAAAGTCCTGACTTTC.

A remark on this clonotype: At one end, the junction sequence differs from germline, possibly due to a read error. The chain uses TRBV4-1 and TRBJ1-5, with TRBD1 matching 7 bases. From germline, CDR1 is MGHRA and CDR2 YSYEKL. This CDR3 is 15 amino acids long. Here the CDR3 reads CASSRTGQYNQPQNF. The CDR3 DNA reads as TGCGCCAGCAGCCGGACGGGACAGTACAATCAGCCCCAGAATTTT.

The table lists this clonotype with many counts. V gene TRBV6-6 combines with J gene TRBJ2-3; no clear D. CDR3 length: 14 amino acids. Germline values: CDR1 MNHNY, CDR2 SVGAGI (reference sequence). V gave up 3 bases and J gave up 2 bases, with 9 bases separating them. CDR3 sequence: CASSYDGNTDTQYF. The DNA for the CDR3 is TGTGCCAGCAGTTATGATGGGAACACAGATACGCAGTATTTT.